The entry that follows covers one T cell receptor (beta chain) sequence. Its antigen is undetermined. Reverse transcription of 500 ng total RNA with a constant-region primer produced TCR beta cDNA. Libraries covering TCR beta were generated through three nested multiplex PCR rounds (using a slightly modified ARM-PCR). The opening two PCR rounds, around 11 cycles each, paired TRBV1-TRBV30 forward primers with a C-beta reverse primer. TCRdb itself ran the multiplex PCR reads through MiXCR, one entry per CDR3 protein. In the table there are 44,000 or so distinct CDR3 sequences, just over 70% of which are singletons. This CDR3 is 17 amino acids long. The germline CDR1 and CDR2 sequences are LGHNA and YNFKEQ. This specimen comes from a study of tumor-infiltrating lymphocytes in primary liver carcinoma. Study-wide results and caveats: Presence in all five tumor regions was observed for only about 7-25% of top clones. Tumor top-250-clone fraction significantly exceeded that of blood (p = 0.039).

Scientists recovered RNA and DNA together from around 18-30 mg of unsorted bulk tissue. The patients presented with primary liver carcinoma, which was managed through surgical resection. Sampling was performed at five separate regions of each tumor. This chain uses TRBV4-2 with TRBJ2-7; TRBD2 aligns across 7 bases. What was sequenced was liver tumor tissue from sampling region 5. Subset reported: tumor region T5, tumor centre. The receptor comes from a middle-aged man with primary liver carcinoma and hepatitis B virus infection. The CDR3 protein is CTTAGLEGVYKSYEQYF. The DNA for the CDR3 is TGTACCACTGCTGGACTAGAGGGAGTTTATAAGTCCTACGAGCAGTACTTC.